These 20 T cell receptor beta chains originate from one sample sequenced in a study of identical twins. MiXCR, applied by TCRdb to the 5' RACE reads, yields one record per CDR3 protein. The sample consists of approximately 220,000 distinct CDR3 sequences, around 6.9% of them appearing once. These data were likewise used in another study, on yellow fever vaccine responses in identical twins.

Sequences were obtained from memory (CD45RO+) T cells sorted from blood. These receptors were obtained from a woman aged 18-30 years in good health.

The sample holds many counts of this clonotype. This sequence joins TRBV4-3 and TRBJ2-7; 9 positions agree with TRBD2. The ends lost 4 bases at V and 3 bases at J; junction bases unmatched: 10. Germline lookup yields CDR1 LGHNA and CDR2 YSLEER. The CDR3 totals 16 residues. The CDR3 region has the DNA TGCGCCAGCAGCCCCTCGGGGAGCGGGAGGTTCTACGAGCAGTACTTC. The encoded protein is CASSPSGSGRFYEQYF.

The chain couples TRBV23-1 to TRBJ1-5; D may be TRBD1 (5 bases). TRBV23-1 is identified as an open reading frame with a role that is uncertain. CDR3 length: 15 residues. V was clipped by 8 bases and J by 5 bases, with 19 bases between them. CDR3 sequence (DNA): TGCGCCAGCCTATCCACGGGACCTCTAGATCAGCCCCAGCATTTT. Translating gives CASLSTGPLDQPQHF.

This clonotype has just a few counts. The chain has TRBV6-2 or TRBV6-3 and TRBJ2-2; tentative D call: TRBD2 (6 bases). CDR3 length: 17 amino acids. Trimming removed 2 bases at V and 1 base at J, with 14 bases between. Germline assignment: CDR1 MNHEY and CDR2 SVGEGT. In DNA form, the CDR3 reads TGTGCCAGCAGTTACCCCGGGGAGGACATGAACACCGGGGAGCTGTTTTTT. Amino acid sequence: CASSYPGEDMNTGELFF.

J is TRBJ2-6 and V is TRBV6-2 or TRBV6-3; D uncertain. Trimming removed 2 bases from V and 0 bases from J, with 5 bases in between. This CDR3 comprises 15 residues. The germline CDR1 and CDR2 sequences are MNHEY and SVGEGT. The CDR3 region has the DNA TGTGCCAGCAGTTACGTCTCCTCTGGGGCCAACGTCCTGACTTTC. As protein: CASSYVSSGANVLTF.

The chain links TRBV11-2 to TRBJ2-3; TRBD1 is a possible D gene (5 bases). The V end was cut by 4 bases, the J end by 9 bases, with 11 bases between. The length of the CDR3 is 12 residues. Germline loops: CDR1 SGHAT, CDR2 FQNNGV. The chain's CDR3 is CASSSDILTQYF. For the CDR3, the DNA is TGTGCCAGCAGCTCGGACATCTTAACGCAGTATTTT.

The gene calls are TRBV6-5 and TRBJ2-5, with a tentative D call TRBD1 (5 bases). CDR1 MNHEY and CDR2 SVGAGI come from the germline V gene. The CDR3 loop spans 18 amino acids. Trimming left V 0 bases short and J 2 bases short, with 19 bases between. As DNA, the CDR3 is TGTGCCAGCAGTTACTCCAGACAGACTTCTCTTACTCAAGAGACCCAGTACTTC. Translated: CASSYSRQTSLTQETQYF.

This clonotype was observed many times. The rearrangement joins TRBV29-1 to TRBJ2-5; D remains unclear. The CDR3 covers 14 residues. Germline CDR1 is SQVTM and CDR2 is ANQGSEA. Trimming removed 4 bases at V and 2 bases at J, with 14 bases between. The CDR3 loop is CSVGGFGKQETQYF. In DNA, the CDR3 is TGCAGCGTTGGTGGCTTTGGAAAACAAGAGACCCAGTACTTC.

The chain links TRBV28 to TRBJ2-7; D possibly corresponds to TRBD1 (6 bases). V was cut by 6 bases and J by 5 bases, with 14 bases left in between. CDR1 is MDHEN and CDR2 is SYDVKM in the germline V gene. CDR3 length: 13 amino acids. The CDR3 sequence: CASREQGTHEQYF. CDR3 DNA: TGTGCCAGCAGGGAACAGGGTACCCACGAGCAGTACTTC.

This clonotype was recorded at least ten times. The V call is TRBV28, the J call TRBJ2-3; either TRBD1 or TRBD2 may supply D (5 bases each). This CDR3 is 13 amino acids long. V shed 2 bases and J shed 8 bases, with 11 bases lying between them. CDR1 is MDHEN and CDR2 is SYDVKM in the germline V gene. CDR3 sequence reads: CASSLNSRGTQYF. The CDR3 DNA is TGTGCCAGCAGTTTAAATTCGAGGGGTACGCAGTATTTT.

This clonotype showed up many times. The chain combines TRBV4-2 with TRBJ2-7; 7 bases fit TRBD2. CDR1 is LGHNA, CDR2 YNFKEQ, per germline. The CDR3 runs to 16 residues. With 0 bases clipped from V and 7 bases from J, the junction kept 12 bases outside the gene matches. Written as DNA, the CDR3 is TGTGCCAGCAGCCAAGATTCGGGACTACTCGTTTCTGAGCAGTACTTC. Encoded protein: CASSQDSGLLVSEQYF.

This clonotype was detected ten times or more. The rearrangement uses TRBV3-1 and TRBJ1-2; D is possibly TRBD1 (5 bases). The V end lost 4 bases, the J end lost 8 bases, and 14 bases lay between the germline ends. CDR3 length: 13 amino acids. The germline gives CDR1 LGHDT, CDR2 YNNKEL (reference sequence). CDR3 DNA sequence: TGTGCCAGCAGCCCTTCAGGGCGAGGGGGCTACACCTTC. Protein sequence: CASSPSGRGGYTF.

This clonotype was seen a few times. The chain links TRBV4-3 to TRBJ1-5, with D perhaps matching TRBD1 (6 bases). V was clipped by 4 bases and J by 5 bases, with 15 bases between them. The CDR3 has 15 residues. Per germline, CDR1 LGHNA and CDR2 YSLEER. This chain's CDR3 is CASSPGGPADQPQHF. As DNA, the CDR3 is TGCGCCAGCAGCCCCGGGGGCCCCGCGGATCAGCCCCAGCATTTT.

The rearrangement uses TRBV6-2 or TRBV6-3 and TRBJ2-1; 10 nucleotides line up with TRBD2. The germline gives CDR1 MNHEY, CDR2 SVGEGT. Trimming took 2 bases from V and 0 from J; bases not matched to a gene: 13. This CDR3 is 20 amino acids long. CDR3 nucleotide sequence: TGTGCCAGCAGTTACCGGGGGGCCCTCTCTAGCGGGAGCTCCTACAATGAGCAGTTCTTC. This codes for CASSYRGALSSGSSYNEQFF.

As DNA, the CDR3 is TGCGCCAGCAGCTTTGGGAGCGGGGGGGCCAAAGAGACCCAGTACTTC. Translated, it gives CASSFGSGGAKETQYF. The rearrangement uses TRBV5-1 and TRBJ2-5; 10 bases map to TRBD2. With V trimmed by 2 bases and J by 3 bases, 7 bases remained unmatched. Germline CDR1 is SGHRS and CDR2 is YFSETQ. This CDR3 contains 16 residues.

The V and J genes are TRBV14 and TRBJ2-5; D gene ambiguous. CDR3 length: 16 amino acids. V was shortened by 1 base and J by 4 bases, with 16 bases between the two germline ends. CDR1 is SGHDN and CDR2 is FVKESK in the germline V gene. The DNA of the CDR3 is TGTGCCAGCAGCCAAGTCCCCAATAGCTTACGAGAGACCCAGTACTTC. This encodes CASSQVPNSLRETQYF.

The sample holds a few counts of this clonotype. The genes are TRBV6-1 and TRBJ1-1, with D perhaps matching TRBD1 (5 bases). Germline V gene sequence: CDR1 MNHNS, CDR2 SASEGT. V gave up 2 bases and J gave up 6 bases, with 13 bases separating them. The CDR3 extends over 14 amino acids. CDR3 residues: CASSENSDSSEAFF. The CDR3 nucleotides read TGTGCCAGCAGTGAAAACTCCGACAGCTCTGAAGCTTTCTTT.

The sample holds many counts of this clonotype. Here the CDR3 reads CASSLAGRSTDTQYF. The CDR3 region has the DNA TGCGCCAGCAGCTTGGCCGGGCGGAGCACAGATACGCAGTATTTT. The chain carries TRBV5-1 and TRBJ2-3; D gene uncertain. The V end lost 0 bases, the J end lost 0 bases, and 8 bases lay between the germline ends. Germline V gives CDR1 SGHRS, CDR2 YFSETQ. The CDR3 sequence is 15 residues long.

This clonotype was observed a handful of times. V gene TRBV20-1 combines with J gene TRBJ2-4; D call uncertain. Germline CDR1 DFQATT, CDR2 SNEGSKA (reference sequence). V lost 0 bases to trimming and J lost 7 bases, with 10 bases between them. This CDR3 has 13 amino acids. CDR3 amino acids: CSARDVVRNIQYF. For the CDR3, the DNA is TGCAGTGCTAGAGATGTAGTCAGGAACATTCAGTACTTC.

The chain couples TRBV6-1 to TRBJ2-7; D may be TRBD1 or TRBD2 (5 bases each). Germline CDR1 is MNHNS and CDR2 is SASEGT. V dropped 6 bases and J dropped 2 bases, with 11 bases sitting between them. The CDR3 has 13 residues. The CDR3 bases are TGTGCCAGCAGACCGGGGCAGGCCTACGAGCAGTACTTC. Residues: CASRPGQAYEQYF.

This clonotype has only a few counts. This sequence joins TRBV11-2 and TRBJ2-1; 9 nucleotides agree with TRBD2. Germline V lookup: CDR1 SGHAT, CDR2 FQNNGV. The CDR3 length is 16 residues. Germline trimming cut 5 bases from V and 4 bases from J; bases unmatched to any gene: 9. The CDR3 here is CASSPRLAEPYNEQFF. The CDR3 DNA reads as TGTGCCAGCAGCCCCCGACTAGCGGAGCCTTACAATGAGCAGTTCTTC.